Here is one TCR beta chain with its context. V lost 9 bases, J lost 0 bases, and 9 bases stayed unmatched. Germline V gene sequence: CDR1 LNHDA, CDR2 SQIVND (reference sequence). The CDR3 loop spans 15 amino acids. This sample stems from a study of blood T cell repertoires in COVID-19. Across the study: There were acute and convalescent COVID-19 samples, and they came from the United States, Italy and Spain. T cells, B-cell-depleted T cells, or PBMCs provided the cDNA or gDNA that served as material.

TCRdb's copy holds only in-frame clones and misses some; the assay was immunoSEQ multiplex PCR. The sample has 23,000 or so clones, approximately 84% seen once. The chain couples TRBV19 to TRBJ1-1; TRBD1 matches at 8 bases. The clonotype was recovered from a man in his forties or fifties with acute or convalescent COVID-19. The sequenced material came from peripheral blood. CDR3 sequence (DNA): TGTGCCAGCCGTCCCGGGACAGGTTTGAACACTGAAGCTTTCTTT. Protein product: CASRPGTGLNTEAFF.